The source of this TCR beta chain is a study of shared clonotypes between healthy human individuals (dated by TCRdb to 2020 to 2021). About the study as a whole: A couple of women and a few men aged 18 to 49 years were included in the cohort. To estimate repertoire size and how much clonotype sharing occurs between individuals, the study deeply sequenced the blood TCR repertoires of about 5 healthy adults. Each donor's leukapheresis produced roughly between about 0.9 and 9.5 billion PBMCs. For each donor, three plates each were used for CD4 naive and CD4 memory, two plates were used for CD8 naive, and one plate was used for CD8 memory. Libraries were prepared and TCR repertoires were sequenced by different laboratories using diverse techniques, in order to increase sequencing depth and limit assay-specific biases.

Healthy HIV-negative adults with no recently reported acute infections or vaccinations were included as donors. All donors were Caucasian adults living in Nashville, Tennessee, USA. CD4+ T cells were enriched by magnetic negative selection, after which naive cells were positively selected on CD45RA and the negative fraction was taken as the memory subset. After blood collection by leukapheresis, PBMCs were isolated using Ficoll-Histopaque density gradient centrifugation and then cryopreserved in the vapor phase of liquid nitrogen. Analytical flow cytometry was used to check the purity and quantity of each magnetically sorted T cell population. Genomic DNA was isolated from each sorted fraction and quantified by UV absorbance on a Nanodrop 2000c. Using the deep immunoSEQ assay, multiplex PCR amplified TCR CDR3 regions from genomic DNA. Genomic DNA extracted from each cell subset was distributed evenly over all wells of several immunoSEQ 96-well plates, and each plate served as one replicate. Each replicate PCR for sorted subsets received about 0.2 ug genomic DNA, equal to about 29,000 T cell genomes. Purified libraries were quantified with a Qubit 3.0 fluorometer, sized on a Bioanalyzer 2100, and re-quantified with the KAPA Library Quantification kit. Each immunoSEQ 96-well plate was sequenced on its own single-read 150-cycle Illumina NextSeq 550 flow cell. Processing in the source paper ran as follows. Because the immunoSEQ output included only junctional sequences and no quality scores, the filtering could not be the same as the filtering used for full-length reads. Sequences were annotated with PyIR, a Python wrapper for IgBLAST v1.9, using IMGT germline references to assign V/J genes and CDR3. Reads with weak V/J assignments (E-value above 1e-6), missing CDR3, stop codons, out-of-frame junctions, or ambiguous translated residues were removed. V3J clonotypes were defined as sequences sharing the same inferred V gene, J gene, and CDR3 amino acid sequence. The percentage overlap between two repertoires was calculated by dividing the number of shared unique clonotypes by the size of the smaller repertoire. RTK rarefaction, the Chao1 estimator, and Recon v2.1 estimates of unobserved clonotypes were used to assess repertoire richness. Generation probabilities for all TCRbeta clonotypes obtained by the gDNA method from a handful of donors were computed using OLGA. Imported from immuneACCESS, the table was reduced by TCRdb to in-frame sequences with V and J called. These copies leave out some clones; in studies compared against another copy, an unresolved V gene accounts for under half, and the cause of the remainder is not known. That table furnishes V, J and clone size, whereas the DNA furnished D and trimming. Across this sample there are fewer than 1.8 million clones, with approximately 98.5% seen only once. The ten largest clones represent approximately 0.4% of the sample.

As encoded in the germline V gene, CDR1 is SGHTA while CDR2 is FQGNSA. V is pruned by 1 base and J by 8 bases, leaving 7 bases of the junction without a gene match. From the cysteine up to the phenylalanine, the CDR3 has a length of 14 residues. The DNA shown is the 42-base CDR3, in frame from base 1. Study-wide findings and limitations: Because the study included a small number of donors, the genetic and exposure-history diversity represented was limited. Sampling was limited to blood, and TCR repertoires in tissue likely differ from TCR repertoires in blood. Higher generation probabilities were observed for clonotypes shared by all four sorted-subset donors than for non-shared clonotypes. Naive subsets generally had larger estimated clonotype richness than memory subsets. Incomplete sequencing was indicated by rarefaction of sorted-subset datasets, despite the large sequencing depth. Across several donors, approximately 5% of naive CD4, approximately 3.5% of naive CD8, 2% to 2.5% of memory CD4, and 0.4% of memory CD8 clonotypes were shared. Pairwise subsampling indicated that sequencing depth was expected to affect the degree of clonotype sharing among donors.

In regard to this clone: What antigen it recognizes has not been identified. No per-base quality is available; no much larger clone lies one base away.

The TCR was taken from a man aged 25-40 years in good health. The source material was naive CD4+ T cells sorted from blood. Taken with the paper, the label for cell subset or site translates to: CD45RA+ positively selected. The chain joins TRBV7-2 to TRBJ1-2; the central 7 bases match TRBD1. Here is the DNA: TGTGCCAGCAGCTTAGTACAGGGGTTTTGGGGCTACACCTTC. It codes for CASSLVQGFWGYTF. The entire variable domain, with the stretches around the CDR3 drawn from the reference TRBV7-2 and TRBJ1-2 proteins, is GAGVSQSPSNKVTEKGKDVELRCDPISGHTALYWYRQSLGQGLEFLIYFQGNSAPDKSGLPSDRFSAERTGGSVSTLTIQRTQQEDSAVYLCASSLVQGFWGYTFGSGTRLTVV.